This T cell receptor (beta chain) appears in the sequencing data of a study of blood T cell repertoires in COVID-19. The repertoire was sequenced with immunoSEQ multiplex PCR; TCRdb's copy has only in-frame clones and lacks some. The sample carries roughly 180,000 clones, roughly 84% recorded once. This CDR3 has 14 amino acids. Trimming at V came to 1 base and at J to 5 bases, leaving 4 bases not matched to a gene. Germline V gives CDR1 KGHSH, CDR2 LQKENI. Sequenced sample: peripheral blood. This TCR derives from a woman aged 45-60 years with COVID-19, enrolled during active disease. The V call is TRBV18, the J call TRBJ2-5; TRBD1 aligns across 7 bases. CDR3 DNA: TGTGCCAGCTCACCACTGACAGGGCCCGAGACCCAGTACTTC. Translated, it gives CASSPLTGPETQYF.